This record looks at one T cell receptor (beta chain) sequence and its context. Its target is unknown. The data originate from a study of STAT5B mutations in CD4+ large granular lymphocyte leukemia. Per the authors' pipeline: Productive clonotypes were detectable down to 2.59 x 10-5 frequency. Sequencing was performed with immunoSEQ multiplex PCR; in TCRdb, only in-frame clones are kept and a portion is missing. The V and J calls and clone size were taken over from that table, and D and trimming were inferred from the DNA. The sample gives roughly 29,000 clones, over 70% of which show up once; under 1.2% is in the top ten. Overall study findings and caveats: Patient CD4-sorted repertoires stayed more clonal than healthy ones after leukemic-clone removal.

This CDR3 contains 14 residues. Germline CDR1 is SGHVS and CDR2 is FQNEAQ. V lost 5 bases to trimming and J lost 1 base, with 11 bases between them. V usage is TRBV7-8 and J usage is TRBJ2-5, with a tentative D call TRBD1 (6 bases). This TCR was recovered from a human donor in good health. The sequenced material came from CD4+ T cells from blood buffy coats. CDR3 nucleotide sequence: TGTGCCAGCAGCCACAGGGATATCCAAGAGACCCAGTACTTC. It yields the protein CASSHRDIQETQYF.